This T cell receptor (beta chain) stems from a study of OX40 agonist ivuxolimab in advanced cancers. Concerning the study at large: Ivuxolimab was a fully human IgG2 agonistic monoclonal antibody targeting the costimulatory receptor OX40 (CD134). In the dose-escalation cohort, approximately 80% of patients were male, and the mean age was approximately 60 years with a range of about 20 to 79. The paper describes the monotherapy dose-escalation part (N = 52 patients) of the phase I trial of ivuxolimab. Prior anti-PD-1, anti-PD-L1 or anti-CTLA-4 therapy was permitted, and about two fifths of dose-escalation patients had received checkpoint inhibitors. The purpose of peripheral TCRbeta sequencing was to test whether ivuxolimab changed TCR sequence diversity and led to clonal T-cell expansion. Of the roughly 54 patients in dose escalation, about 20 had hepatocellular carcinoma, about 15 had melanoma, 9 had renal cell carcinoma and 9 had head and neck cancer. Intravenous ivuxolimab was administered to patients every 2 weeks at six dose levels: 0.01, 0.1, 0.3, 1.5, 3 and 10 mg/kg. Partial responses occurred in three dose-escalation patients: two with cutaneous melanoma and one with hepatocellular carcinoma.

Broader findings and caveats from the paper: At doses of 0.1 to 3.0 mg/kg, clonal expansion of both CD4+ and CD8+ blood T cells was observed from baseline to week 6. In the 0.1-3.0 mg/kg groups, partial responders had among the lowest normalized peripheral clonal expansion, particularly in CD8+ T cells. Which antigens the clonally expanded peripheral T cells were specific for was not determined. Low levels of normalized T-cell clonal expansion were also seen in some nonresponding patients. After ivuxolimab, expanded clones were on average more numerous among CD8+ T cells than among CD4+ T cells.

The trial excluded patients who had a history of autoimmune disease or were on systemic immunosuppression. In every dose cohort, peripheral blood was drawn for TCR sequencing at baseline, cycle 4 day 1, and cycle 7 day 1. Samples came from an open-label, multicenter, first-in-human phase I dose-escalation trial of ivuxolimab. The trial enrolled adults with locally advanced or metastatic head and neck squamous cell, hepatocellular, melanoma or renal cell carcinoma. Before TCR sequencing, CD4+ T cells and CD8+ T cells were sorted from peripheral blood as separate populations. A word on this clone: Its antigen remains undetermined. No per-base quality is available; no much larger clone lies one base away.

For sequencing of the TCRbeta CDR3 region, genomic DNA was extracted from the sorted cells. The immunoSEQ Assay was used to sequence the TCRbeta CDR3 regions. Sourced from immuneACCESS, this table was stored by TCRdb with only in-frame sequences that have V and J called. A share of the clones is absent; for the studies checked, an unresolved V gene accounts for under half, and the remainder has no known explanation. The sample table lists 100,000 or so clones, around 94% of them with a count of one. Together, the top ten hold 0.15% to 0.2% of the sample. This TCR came from an adult with an advanced solid tumor such as melanoma, head and neck, liver or kidney cancer. The sequences come from CD4+ or CD8+ T cells sorted from blood, collected in a trial of the OX40 agonist ivuxolimab.

Here the CDR3 is given as CASSFGTGDRGYGYTF. The DNA is as follows: TGTGCCAGCAGCTTTGGGACAGGGGATAGAGGATATGGCTACACCTTC. The rearranged segments are TRBV7-2 and TRBJ1-2; 10 bases in the middle match TRBD1. The CDR3 goes from the cysteine to the phenylalanine over 16 residues. The read is trimmed to its CDR3 DNA, 48 bases read in frame from base 1. V has 3 bases trimmed and J has 5 bases trimmed; junction bases matching no gene number 9. CDR1 SGHTA and CDR2 FQGNSA are derived from the germline V gene.